These 11 T cell receptor beta chains originate from one sample sequenced in a study of blood T cell repertoires in COVID-19. Profiling relied on immunoSEQ multiplex PCR, and the TCRdb table lists in-frame clones only, not all of them. The sample has around 310,000 clones; about nine tenths are singletons. The specimen was peripheral blood. All receptors come from a woman in her fifties or sixties with acute or convalescent COVID-19.

The chain joins TRBV19 to TRBJ1-5; TRBD1 aligns across 8 bases. CDR3 size: 15 residues. Germline loops: CDR1 LNHDA, CDR2 SQIVND (reference sequence). Trimming took 5 bases from V and 1 from J; bases not matched to a gene: 4. The CDR3 loop is CASSQGARSNQPQHF. The CDR3 DNA reads TGTGCCAGTAGTCAGGGGGCTAGGAGCAATCAGCCCCAGCATTTT.

The chain links TRBV14 to TRBJ2-7; a weak D match, TRBD1 (6 bases). With 0 bases removed from V and 3 bases from J, the gap between germline ends came to 12 bases. In germline, CDR1 is SGHDN, CDR2 FVKESK. The CDR3 consists of 15 residues. CDR3 in amino acids: CASSQETGSIYEQYF. Written as DNA, the CDR3 is TGTGCCAGCAGCCAAGAGACAGGTTCAATCTACGAGCAGTACTTC.

CDR3 sequence: CASSLQVPNEAFF. CDR3 in DNA: TGTGCCAGCAGCCTACAGGTCCCTAATGAAGCTTTCTTT. The chain has TRBV5-5 and TRBJ1-1; tentative D call: TRBD1 (5 bases). The CDR3 contains 13 residues. Germline CDR1 and CDR2: SGHKS and YYEKEE (reference sequence). Trimming removed 4 bases from V and 7 bases from J, with 14 bases in between.

This chain uses TRBV19 with TRBJ2-2; 8 bases are shared with TRBD1. The CDR3 is 15 residues long. Germline lookup yields CDR1 LNHDA and CDR2 SQIVND (reference sequence). Germline trimming cut 6 bases from V and 3 bases from J; bases unmatched to any gene: 6. The CDR3 protein is CASRRDRSYTGELFF. CDR3 DNA sequence: TGTGCCAGTAGAAGGGACAGGAGCTACACCGGGGAGCTGTTTTTT.

This clone has just a few counts. The chain uses TRBV28 and TRBJ2-7, with 7 bases aligning to TRBD1. The germline CDR1 and CDR2 sequences are MDHEN and SYDVKM. Trimming at V came to 8 bases and at J to 1 base, leaving 8 bases not matched to a gene. The CDR3 sequence is 14 residues long. CDR3 DNA sequence: TGTGCCAGCCCTTCCCCGGGACAGTCCTACGAGCAGTACTTC. Protein: CASPSPGQSYEQYF.

The rearrangement links TRBV28 to TRBJ2-7; 9 nucleotides line up with TRBD1. The CDR3 runs 15 residues. Trimming removed 6 bases from V and 7 bases from J; junction bases left unmatched: 13. The germline V gene encodes CDR1 MDHEN and CDR2 SYDVKM. The CDR3 DNA sequence: TGTGCCAGCAGCGCCCCGGGACAGGGATCAGGAGAGCAGTACTTC. Amino acid sequence: CASSAPGQGSGEQYF.

The rearrangement uses TRBV5-5 and TRBJ1-5, with 7 bases aligning to TRBD1. Losses at the gene ends were 4 bases for V and 5 bases for J; bases not matched to a gene: 12. The CDR3 covers 16 residues. Germline V gene sequence: CDR1 SGHKS, CDR2 YYEKEE (reference sequence). The CDR3 reads CASSILTWTGDQPQHF. The CDR3 DNA sequence: TGTGCCAGCAGCATCTTGACTTGGACAGGAGATCAGCCCCAGCATTTT.

The chain links TRBV24-1 to TRBJ2-1, with 8 positions matching TRBD1. V lost 3 bases to trimming and J lost 5 bases; unmatched junction nucleotides: 8. The germline V gene encodes CDR1 KGHDR and CDR2 SFDVKD. This CDR3 is built from 16 residues. The CDR3 sequence is CATSDADRAGHNEQFF. CDR3 bases: TGTGCCACCAGTGATGCGGACAGGGCTGGCCACAATGAGCAGTTCTTC.

The rearrangement links TRBV6-5 to TRBJ2-7; D unclear. Germline loops: CDR1 MNHEY, CDR2 SVGAGI. This CDR3 spans 13 amino acids. Trimming took 4 bases from V and 2 from J, leaving 9 bases between them. This chain's CDR3 is CASSLLVPYEQYF. As DNA, the CDR3 is TGTGCCAGCAGTTTGCTAGTACCCTACGAGCAGTACTTC.

This clone was seen only a few times. This rearrangement joins TRBV2 to TRBJ2-5; TRBD2 is a possible D gene (5 bases). The V and J ends lost 2 bases and 10 bases respectively, with 20 bases between them. This CDR3 contains 15 residues. Germline CDR1 is SNHLY and CDR2 is FYNNEI. The CDR3 loop reads CASSELVGLVYVQYF. Here the CDR3 DNA reads TGTGCCAGCAGTGAACTTGTAGGACTGGTCTATGTCCAGTACTTC.

The gene calls are TRBV24-1 and TRBJ2-1, with 7 bases identical to TRBD1. The germline V gene has CDR1 KGHDR and CDR2 SFDVKD. V lost 2 bases, J lost 8 bases, and 14 bases stayed unmatched. The CDR3 sequence is 17 residues long. CDR3 amino acids: CATSDSVDRESLYEQFF. The CDR3 coding sequence is TGTGCCACCAGTGATTCCGTAGACAGGGAAAGTCTCTATGAGCAGTTCTTC.